Below, 3 T cell receptor beta chains from the same sample are listed, as sequenced in a study of post-analysis software for immune sequencing data. Unique molecular identifiers were built into the TCR beta cDNA libraries. TCRdb processed the PCR reads anew with MiXCR; each CDR3 protein has one entry. Of 800,000 to 950,000 distinct CDR3 sequences in the sample, roughly 50% were seen once. Whole-study findings and limits: The study found TRBV5-6, TRBV5-1 and TRBV20-1 among 5 or 6 TRBV segments more frequent in patients than controls.

No antigen is known for these receptors. The specimen sequenced was blood. The receptors stem from a girl aged 10 to 17 with multiple sclerosis.

The V and J genes are TRBV3-1 and TRBJ1-2; 8 bases agree with TRBD1. The CDR3 is 15 residues long. V shed 4 bases and J 4 bases; nucleotides not matched to a gene: 8. Germline CDR1 is LGHDT and CDR2 is YNNKEL (reference sequence). Written as DNA, the CDR3 is TGTGCCAGCAGCCGACAACAGGGGGTTGCCTATGGCTACACCTTC. Translating it yields CASSRQQGVAYGYTF.

This chain uses TRBV5-1 with TRBJ2-6; D unclear. The CDR3 extends over 15 amino acids. Germline CDR1 and CDR2: SGHRS and YFSETQ. The V end was cut by 0 bases, the J end by 3 bases, with 7 bases between. The CDR3 nucleotides read TGCGCCAGCAGCTTGGGGGATTTTGGGGCCAACGTCCTGACTTTC. This sequence encodes CASSLGDFGANVLTF. The variable domain in full, completed from reference TRBV5-1 and TRBJ2-6, reads KAGVTQTPRYLIKTRGQQVTLSCSPISGHRSVSWYQQTPGQGLQFLFEYFSETQRNKGNFPGRFSGRQFSNSRSEMNVSTLELGDSALYLCASSLGDFGANVLTFGAGSRLTVL.

This clonotype turned up a few times. This chain uses TRBV5-1 with TRBJ2-7; D ambiguous. The CDR3 contains 10 residues. CDR1 SGHRS and CDR2 YFSETQ come from the germline V gene. The V end was cut by 10 bases, the J end by 3 bases, with 8 bases between. The CDR3 protein is CAAVRYEQYF. DNA for the CDR3: TGCGCCGCGGTACGCTACGAGCAGTACTTC. The complete variable domain, with remaining parts taken from reference TRBV5-1 and TRBJ2-7, reads KAGVTQTPRYLIKTRGQQVTLSCSPISGHRSVSWYQQTPGQGLQFLFEYFSETQRNKGNFPGRFSGRQFSNSRSEMNVSTLELGDSALYLCAAVRYEQYFGPGTRLTVT.